This T cell receptor (beta chain) originates from a study of cytomegalovirus exposure and HLA in healthy donors. Per germline, CDR1 SGHRS and CDR2 YFSETQ. This CDR3 spans 11 amino acids. V lost 6 bases and J lost 7; bases outside the gene matches: 1. The PCR was carried out with 60 Vbeta primers and 13 Jbeta primers. Clones were sequenced by immunoSEQ multiplex PCR, and TCRdb holds only the in-frame ones, with some missing. The sample shows roughly 120,000 clones, over 65% of them seen only once. The TCR comes from a woman in her 30s in good health and CMV-seronegative. The gene calls are TRBV5-1 and TRBJ2-1; 7 nucleotides align to TRBD1. Sequenced material: PBMCs. CDR3 loop: CASKTGNEQFF. In DNA form, the CDR3 reads TGCGCCAGCAAGACAGGGAATGAGCAGTTCTTC.